Each of the 16 T cell receptor beta chains below was sequenced from the same sample in a study of blood T cells in healthy people across ages. The use of a sample-barcoded 5' primer and a J-beta primer mix characterized a second PCR of roughly 6 to 11 cycles. TCRdb re-analysed the 5' RACE reads in MiXCR, keeping a single row per CDR3 protein. This sample has almost 800,000 distinct CDR3 sequences, with roughly 60% found just once. Sequenced sample: blood. The origin of the receptors is a young man in good health.

This clonotype was seen a few times. V is TRBV20-1 and J is TRBJ2-1; D not resolved. CDR3 length: 17 residues. Trimming pared 3 bases from V and 7 bases from J, leaving 25 bases between. Germline V CDR1 and CDR2: DFQATT, SNEGSKA (reference sequence). The CDR3 DNA reads as TGCAGTGCTAGCCCCCTCGGCCCTTACCTTGGCCCGAATGAGCAGTTCTTC. Translated, it gives CSASPLGPYLGPNEQFF.

This clonotype appeared a few times. This chain joins TRBV10-3 and TRBJ2-1; D possibly corresponds to TRBD2 (6 bases). The germline CDR1 and CDR2 sequences are ENHRY and SYGVKD. The ends were cut back, 3 bases at V and 10 bases at J, with 25 bases in the middle. The CDR3 runs 17 residues. The CDR3 region has the DNA TGTGCCATCAGTGACGATCCGGGACTGACTTTTTTCGGAGAGCAGTTCTTC. This gives the protein CAISDDPGLTFFGEQFF.

The chain combines TRBV11-2 with TRBJ2-1; D call uncertain. Per the germline V gene, CDR1 is SGHAT and CDR2 is FQNNGV. Deletions cut 1 base from V and 9 bases from J, with 16 bases between. The length of the CDR3 is 15 residues. CDR3 DNA: TGTGCCAGCAGCTTAGGCGGTAGCCACGGGCGTGAGCAGTTCTTC. It specifies CASSLGGSHGREQFF.

The table lists this clonotype with many counts. The chain links TRBV7-2 to TRBJ1-2; the D gene is possibly TRBD1 (6 bases). V was cut by 1 base and J by 4 bases, with 16 bases left in between. The CDR3 consists of 16 residues. Per the germline V gene, CDR1 is SGHTA and CDR2 is FQGNSA. CDR3 sequence reads: CASSLDSGAWVYGYTF. CDR3 nucleotide sequence: TGTGCCAGCAGCTTAGATTCGGGGGCTTGGGTCTATGGCTACACCTTC.

This clonotype has only one observation. This chain joins TRBV4-1 and TRBJ2-1; perhaps TRBD1 as D (5 bases). The CDR3 has 16 amino acids. Trimming shortened V by 3 bases and J by 7 bases, and 19 bases separated the two germline ends. The germline CDR1 and CDR2 sequences are MGHRA and YSYEKL. The CDR3 loop reads CASSQTGAGPSNEQFF. CDR3 sequence (DNA): TGCGCCAGCAGCCAGACTGGGGCAGGGCCATCTAATGAGCAGTTCTTC.

The chain recombines TRBV29-1 with TRBJ2-5; a weak D match, TRBD1 (5 bases). V was pared by 4 bases and J by 11 bases, with 14 bases between. Germline CDR1 and CDR2: SQVTM and ANQGSEA. The length of the CDR3 is 11 residues. CDR3 sequence reads: CSVGGQDEQYF. The CDR3 DNA is TGCAGCGTTGGGGGCCAGGATGAGCAGTACTTC.

The chain carries TRBV20-1 and TRBJ2-1; TRBD2 agrees at 7 bases. This CDR3 has 13 amino acids. J gave up 4 bases and V 6 bases, and 6 bases lay outside the gene matches. Germline lookup yields CDR1 DFQATT and CDR2 SNEGSKA (reference sequence). CDR3 in DNA: TGCAGTGCGCCGACTAGCCCATACAATGAGCAGTTCTTC. Translating gives CSAPTSPYNEQFF.

The genes are TRBV6-6 and TRBJ2-5; unclear D gene. The J call may be incorrect, as the DNA end agrees better with TRBJ2-7. Per the germline V gene, CDR1 is MNHNY and CDR2 is SVGAGI (reference sequence). The CDR3 has 12 amino acids. The CDR3 coding sequence is TGTGCCGTAGGACCCAACGCCTACGAGCAGTACTTC. Translation: CAVGPNAYEQYF.

V is TRBV20-1 and J is TRBJ2-7, with 10 bases aligning to TRBD1. The V gene's germline CDR1 is DFQATT and CDR2 SNEGSKA (reference sequence). V dropped 3 bases and J dropped 0; count of bases not matched to a gene: 5. This CDR3 region has 15 residues. This CDR3 is CSASRGQGNSYEQYF. DNA of the CDR3: TGCAGTGCTAGCAGGGGACAGGGGAACTCCTACGAGCAGTACTTC.

This clonotype showed up just a few times. The chain couples TRBV5-5 to TRBJ2-5; D is unresolved. The assigned J gene may be wrong: the sequence end matches TRBJ2-7 better. This CDR3 comprises 11 residues. Germline V gene data show CDR1 as SGHKS and CDR2 as YYEKEE (reference sequence). The DNA for the CDR3 is TGTGCCAGCAGCTTGATCTCCGAGCAGTACTTC. Protein sequence: CASSLISEQYF.

A few counts support this clonotype. The V call is TRBV20-1, the J call TRBJ2-7; unclear D gene. The V gene lost 3 bases and the J gene lost 0 bases, with 21 bases spanning the gap. The CDR3 is 17 amino acids. CDR1 is DFQATT and CDR2 is SNEGSKA in the germline V gene (reference sequence). CDR3 in amino acids: CSASSIEFSTSSYEQYF. CDR3 nucleotide sequence: TGCAGTGCTAGCTCTATAGAATTCAGCACCAGCTCCTACGAGCAGTACTTC.

The rearrangement joins TRBV20-1 to TRBJ2-5, with TRBD2 matching over 7 bases. V lost 1 base, J lost 11 bases, and 7 bases stayed unmatched. This CDR3 comprises 12 residues. The germline gives CDR1 DFQATT, CDR2 SNEGSKA (reference sequence). The CDR3 loop is CSARAPLREQYF. CDR3 DNA sequence: TGCAGTGCTAGAGCACCCCTGCGGGAGCAGTACTTC.

The chain has TRBV6-2 or TRBV6-3 and TRBJ1-1; D is undetermined. Germline V CDR1 and CDR2: MNHEY, SVGEGT. This CDR3 region has 15 residues. Trimming took off 4 bases at V and 1 base at J, with 13 bases between the two ends. The DNA for the CDR3 is TGTGCCAGCAGTTTCATTACGAACGGGAACACTGAAGCTTTCTTT. Residues: CASSFITNGNTEAFF.

The chain uses TRBV11-3 and TRBJ2-1, with D possibly being TRBD1 (5 bases). The V end was cut by 5 bases, the J end by 8 bases, with 13 bases between. The germline gives CDR1 SGHNT, CDR2 YENEEA. The CDR3 covers 13 residues. The CDR3 region has the DNA TGTGCCAGCAGCCCCCGGACGACAGATGAGCAGTTCTTC. The encoded protein is CASSPRTTDEQFF.

This clonotype came up many times. The chain uses TRBV13 and TRBJ2-4, with D perhaps matching TRBD1 (6 bases). Trimming shortened V by 9 bases and J by 3 bases, and 15 bases separated the two germline ends. The CDR3 consists of 14 residues. CDR1 and CDR2 from the germline V gene are PRHDT and FYEKMQ (reference sequence). The chain's CDR3 is CASNTRGDKNIQYF. The CDR3 DNA is TGTGCCAGTAATACCAGGGGCGACAAAAACATTCAGTACTTC.

V is TRBV5-6 and J is TRBJ1-6; D gene ambiguous. Germline V CDR1 and CDR2: SGHDT, YYEEEE. Trimming left V 0 bases short and J 10 bases short, with 14 bases between. The CDR3 runs to 15 residues. The CDR3: CASSLGGGSRSPLHF. CDR3 coding DNA: TGTGCCAGCAGCTTGGGGGGTGGCAGTCGGTCACCCCTCCACTTT.